The present entry profiles one T cell receptor beta chain with its context. This CDR3 spans 14 amino acids. Germline V CDR1 and CDR2: SGHRS, YFSETQ. V was pared by 4 bases and J by 5 bases, with 15 bases between. The protocol was immunoSEQ multiplex PCR, while the TCRdb copy is restricted to in-frame clones and leaves out a portion. The sample lists more than 2,000,000 clones; roughly 93% were seen once. The record originates from a study of shared clonotypes between healthy human individuals. Sequencing used naive CD4+ T cells from PBMCs. Sample subset: CD45RA+ positively selected. The chain recombines TRBV5-1 with TRBJ2-5, with D maybe TRBD2 (7 bases). The receptor comes from a young man in good health. Some clones in this sample may be carry-over from other donors' samples. The CDR3 is CASSPGGSAETQYF. The CDR3 nucleotides are TGCGCCAGCAGCCCGGGGGGCAGTGCGGAGACCCAGTACTTC. Full variable domain (missing parts from reference TRBV5-1 and TRBJ2-5): KAGVTQTPRYLIKTRGQQVTLSCSPISGHRSVSWYQQTPGQGLQFLFEYFSETQRNKGNFPGRFSGRQFSNSRSEMNVSTLELGDSALYLCASSPGGSAETQYFGPGTRLLVL.